Presented here are 23 T cell receptor beta chains from one specimen sequenced in a study of cytomegalovirus exposure and HLA in healthy donors. PCR employed 60 Vbeta and 13 Jbeta primers. Profiled with immunoSEQ multiplex PCR; TCRdb holds only in-frame clones, not every one. The sample has a few hundred thousand clones; around 90% are singletons. Sequencing input: PBMCs. These TCRs come from a girl aged 2-10 years in good health and CMV-seronegative.

The chain is built from TRBV28 and TRBJ1-5, with TRBD1 as a possible D gene (5 bases). The CDR3 covers 14 residues. With 6 bases removed from V and 6 bases from J, the gap between germline ends came to 15 bases. The V gene's germline CDR1 is MDHEN and CDR2 SYDVKM. CDR3 region: CASRHRGTGQPQHF. The CDR3 DNA follows: TGTGCCAGCAGACATCGGGGGACGGGTCAGCCCCAGCATTTT.

The genes are TRBV4-2 and TRBJ2-3; TRBD2 agrees at 14 bases. Trimming cost V 4 bases and J 3 bases; bases outside gene matches: 9. From germline, CDR1 is LGHNA and CDR2 YNFKEQ. The CDR3 is 18 amino acids. Here the CDR3 reads CASSRGLAGGPLTDTQYF. In DNA, the CDR3 is TGTGCCAGCAGCCGAGGACTAGCGGGGGGACCTCTGACAGATACGCAGTATTTT.

This chain joins TRBV6-1 and TRBJ2-7; D perhaps matches TRBD2 (6 bases). CDR1 is MNHNS, CDR2 SASEGT, per germline. The CDR3 spans 15 residues. With 2 bases removed from V and 0 bases from J, the gap between germline ends came to 11 bases. CDR3 loop: CASSETSWSSYEQYF. CDR3 nucleotides: TGTGCCAGCAGTGAAACTAGCTGGAGCTCCTACGAGCAGTACTTC.

The chain uses TRBV4-1 and TRBJ2-5, with TRBD1 as a possible D gene (5 bases). The ends were cut back, 1 base at V and 4 bases at J, with 16 bases in the middle. Germline V gives CDR1 MGHRA, CDR2 YSYEKL. This CDR3 is 16 amino acids long. The DNA of the CDR3 is TGCGCCAGCAGCCAAGTGTCAGGGAACTTCCCAGAGACCCAGTACTTC. This gives the protein CASSQVSGNFPETQYF.

This clone was seen a single time. The chain joins TRBV19 to TRBJ1-5; TRBD1 aligns across 8 bases. The CDR3 runs 14 residues. The ends lost 6 bases at V and 7 bases at J; junction bases unmatched: 8. The germline CDR1 and CDR2 sequences are LNHDA and SQIVND (reference sequence). CDR3 DNA: TGTGCCAGTAGCGCCGGACAGGGCGGGCAGCCCCAGCATTTT. This codes for CASSAGQGGQPQHF.

The rearrangement joins TRBV18 to TRBJ1-1; D is ambiguous. CDR1 and CDR2 from the germline V gene are KGHSH and LQKENI. This CDR3 is built from 12 residues. V was clipped by 6 bases and J by 8 bases, with 13 bases between them. The CDR3 DNA reads TGTGCCAGCTCGTACGATGGAGGAGAAGCTTTCTTT. Protein sequence: CASSYDGGEAFF.

The chain is built from TRBV28 and TRBJ2-3, with TRBD2 as a possible D gene (6 bases). The CDR3 sequence is 16 residues long. V shed 2 bases and J shed 5 bases, with 17 bases lying between them. Germline V gives CDR1 MDHEN, CDR2 SYDVKM. This chain's CDR3 is CASSLQGWGVGDTQYF. Written as DNA, the CDR3 is TGTGCCAGCAGTTTACAAGGCTGGGGGGTAGGAGATACGCAGTATTTT.

The V call is TRBV6-1, the J call TRBJ1-2; D is possibly TRBD1 (5 bases). Germline assignment: CDR1 MNHNS and CDR2 SASEGT. The CDR3 loop spans 15 amino acids. V was pared by 5 bases and J by 4 bases, with 17 bases between. The CDR3 DNA reads as TGTGCCAGCAGTAACGACGACAGCGGGCCCTATGGCTACACCTTC. Translated: CASSNDDSGPYGYTF.

Only one count was recorded for this clone. The J gene is TRBJ2-2, the V gene TRBV18, with a tentative D call TRBD1 (6 bases). From germline, CDR1 is KGHSH and CDR2 LQKENI. The V end was cut by 2 bases, the J end by 1 base, with 8 bases between. This CDR3 is 15 amino acids long. The CDR3 reads CASSPTGQNTGELFF. The CDR3 DNA sequence: TGTGCCAGCTCACCAACGGGACAGAACACCGGGGAGCTGTTTTTT. Based on the CDR3 plus reference TRBV18 and TRBJ2-2, the full variable domain is NAGVMQNPRHLVRRRGQEARLRCSPMKGHSHVYWYRQLPEEGLKFMVYLQKENIIDESGMPKERFSAEFPKEGPSILRIQQVVRGDSAAYFCASSPTGQNTGELFFGEGSRLTVL.

This clone was found once. This chain links TRBV9 with TRBJ1-1; possible D gene TRBD1, 5 bases. The CDR3 runs to 16 residues. Looked up from germline, CDR1 is SGDLS and CDR2 is YYNGEE. The V gene lost 3 bases and the J gene lost 0 bases, with 15 bases spanning the gap. The CDR3: CASSATSLGLNTEAFF. DNA for the CDR3: TGTGCCAGCAGCGCCACCTCTCTGGGGCTGAACACTGAAGCTTTCTTT.

The V and J genes are TRBV30 and TRBJ1-3, with 8 bases that match TRBD1. The V gene end was trimmed by 5 bases and the J gene end by 2 bases; junction bases not matched to a gene: 2. This CDR3 spans 13 amino acids. Germline V gives CDR1 GTSNPN, CDR2 SVGIG (reference sequence). CDR3: CAWAQGAGNTIYF. CDR3 DNA: TGTGCCTGGGCACAGGGGGCTGGAAACACCATATATTTT.

The V and J genes are TRBV21-1 and TRBJ2-5; the table's D call, TRBD1, was not checked against the DNA. TRBV21-1 is tagged as a pseudogene. CDR3 length: 14 amino acids. The CDR3 DNA sequence: TGTGCCGGTCGATTTGAGACAGGAAAAGAGACCCAGTACTTC. This sequence encodes CAGRFETGKETQYF.

V is TRBV5-1 and J is TRBJ2-7; 13 nucleotides agree with TRBD2. CDR3 size: 13 residues. The germline V gene has CDR1 SGHRS and CDR2 YFSETQ. The V segment lost 5 bases and the J segment 4 bases; nucleotides outside the gene matches: 0. The CDR3 DNA follows: TGCGCCAGCAGACTAGCGGGGGGGTACGAGCAGTACTTC. The encoded protein is CASRLAGGYEQYF.

The chain joins TRBV19 to TRBJ1-5, with 8 nucleotides matching TRBD1. Trimming removed 4 bases from V and 5 bases from J; junction bases left unmatched: 13. Germline lookup yields CDR1 LNHDA and CDR2 SQIVND (reference sequence). This CDR3 region has 17 residues. The DNA of the CDR3 is TGTGCCAGTAGTACAACTATAGGACAGGGCGAACATCAGCCCCAGCATTTT. This encodes CASSTTIGQGEHQPQHF. Supplemented by reference TRBV19 and TRBJ1-5, the full variable domain reads DGGITQSPKYLFRKEGQNVTLSCEQNLNHDAMYWYRQDPGQGLRLIYYSQIVNDFQKGDIAEGYSVSREKKESFPLTVTSAQKNPTAFYLCASSTTIGQGEHQPQHFGDGTRLSIL.

The chain carries TRBV19 and TRBJ1-2, with D maybe TRBD1 (5 bases). From germline, CDR1 is LNHDA and CDR2 SQIVND (reference sequence). The CDR3 totals 15 residues. V was shortened by 5 bases and J by 3 bases, with 16 bases between the two germline ends. This CDR3 is CASSPHLGLDYGYTF. CDR3 coding DNA: TGTGCCAGTAGTCCCCACCTGGGGCTCGACTATGGCTACACCTTC. The variable domain in full, with the rest retrieved from reference TRBV19 and TRBJ1-2, is DGGITQSPKYLFRKEGQNVTLSCEQNLNHDAMYWYRQDPGQGLRLIYYSQIVNDFQKGDIAEGYSVSREKKESFPLTVTSAQKNPTAFYLCASSPHLGLDYGYTFGSGTRLTVV.

The CDR3 region has the DNA TGTGCCAGCAAGATATTCGGGAATGGGGACTATGGCTACACCTTC. Translated: CASKIFGNGDYGYTF. The chain is built from TRBV28 and TRBJ1-2; D gene uncertain. Between the trimmed V and J ends, which lost 7 bases and 3 bases, there was a span of 18 bases. The CDR3 is made up of 15 amino acids. The germline CDR1 and CDR2 sequences are MDHEN and SYDVKM.

This clone was seen a few times. The chain recombines TRBV25-1 with TRBJ2-3, with D possibly matching TRBD2 (6 bases). Deletions cut 6 bases from V and 4 bases from J, with 11 bases between. Germline assignment: CDR1 MGHDK and CDR2 SYGVNS. The CDR3 totals 13 residues. This CDR3 is CASRGRGADTQYF. DNA for the CDR3: TGTGCCAGCAGAGGGCGGGGTGCAGATACGCAGTATTTT.

The V and J genes are TRBV6-5 and TRBJ2-7, with D maybe TRBD1 (5 bases). Trimming removed 6 bases from V and 5 bases from J, with 11 bases in between. This CDR3 contains 12 residues. Germline CDR1 MNHEY, CDR2 SVGAGI. CDR3 in DNA: TGTGCCAGCAGCGACAGTGTCCACGAGCAGTACTTC. Translated, it gives CASSDSVHEQYF.

The chain combines TRBV18 with TRBJ1-1; no clear D. V lost 3 bases and J 2 bases, leaving 10 bases between the germline ends. CDR3 length equals 14 residues. Per germline, CDR1 KGHSH and CDR2 LQKENI. The CDR3 region has the DNA TGTGCCAGCTCACCTACTCCCGTCAACACTGAAGCTTTCTTT. Translating it yields CASSPTPVNTEAFF.

The rearrangement joins TRBV29-1 to TRBJ1-1, with 7 nucleotides matching TRBD1. This CDR3 comprises 11 residues. Germline CDR1 and CDR2: SQVTM and ANQGSEA. V gave up 7 bases and J gave up 6 bases; unmatched junction bases: 5. For the CDR3, the DNA is TGCAGCGCCAGACAGGGCGCTGAAGCTTTCTTT. Amino acid sequence: CSARQGAEAFF.

This sequence joins TRBV4-2 and TRBJ2-3; 12 positions agree with TRBD2. The CDR3 is 22 residues long. J was trimmed by 3 bases and V by 0 bases; bases with no gene match: 19. Germline V gene sequence: CDR1 LGHNA, CDR2 YNFKEQ. The CDR3 spells CASSQDLATSGSITWWTDTQYF. The DNA for the CDR3 is TGTGCCAGCAGCCAAGATCTTGCGACTAGCGGGAGTATCACTTGGTGGACAGATACGCAGTATTTT.

Regarding this clone: Other DNA sequences in the same sample also yield this CDR3. This chain links TRBV29-1 with TRBJ1-2; 10 positions agree with TRBD1. Germline V gene sequence: CDR1 SQVTM, CDR2 ANQGSEA. This CDR3 contains 14 residues. V shed 7 bases, J shed 2 bases, and the junction held 7 bases outside the gene matches. The CDR3 is CSARGQGHNYGYTF. The CDR3 DNA reads as TGCAGCGCCAGGGGACAGGGGCACAACTATGGCTACACCTTC.

This chain uses TRBV28 with TRBJ2-7; D uncertain. The V and J ends lost 6 bases and 9 bases respectively, with 9 bases between them. Germline loops: CDR1 MDHEN, CDR2 SYDVKM. The CDR3 has 10 residues. For the CDR3, the DNA is TGTGCCAGCAGCCAGGTGGCGCAGTACTTC. This sequence encodes CASSQVAQYF.